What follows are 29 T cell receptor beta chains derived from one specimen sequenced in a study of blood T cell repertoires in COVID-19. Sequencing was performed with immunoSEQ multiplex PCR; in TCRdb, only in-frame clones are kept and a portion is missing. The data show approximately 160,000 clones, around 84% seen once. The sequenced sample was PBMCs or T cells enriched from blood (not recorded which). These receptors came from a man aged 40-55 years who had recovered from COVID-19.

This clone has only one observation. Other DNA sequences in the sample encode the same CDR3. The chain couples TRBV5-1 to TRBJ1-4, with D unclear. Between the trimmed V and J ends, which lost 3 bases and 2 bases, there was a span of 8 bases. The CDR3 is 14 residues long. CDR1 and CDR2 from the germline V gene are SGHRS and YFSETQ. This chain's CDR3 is CASSSGRTNEKLFF. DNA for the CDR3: TGCGCCAGCAGCTCGGGGAGGACTAATGAAAAACTGTTTTTT.

The CDR3 reads CATSEGQGVEGYTF. The CDR3, as DNA: TGTGCCACCAGTGAGGGACAGGGGGTCGAAGGCTACACCTTC. V usage is TRBV24-1 and J usage is TRBJ1-2; 11 bases are a match to TRBD1. The CDR3 sequence is 14 residues long. Germline V gene sequence: CDR1 KGHDR, CDR2 SFDVKD. Trimming took 4 bases from V and 8 from J; bases not matched to a gene: 5.

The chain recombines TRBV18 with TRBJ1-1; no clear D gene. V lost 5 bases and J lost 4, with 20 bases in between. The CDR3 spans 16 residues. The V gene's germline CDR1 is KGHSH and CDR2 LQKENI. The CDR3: CASSFFSEDASTEAFF. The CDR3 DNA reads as TGTGCCAGCTCATTCTTTAGCGAGGACGCAAGCACTGAAGCTTTCTTT.

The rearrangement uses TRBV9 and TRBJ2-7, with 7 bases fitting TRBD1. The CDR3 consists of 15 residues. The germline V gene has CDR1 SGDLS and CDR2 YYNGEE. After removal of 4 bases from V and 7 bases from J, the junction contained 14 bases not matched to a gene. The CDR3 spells CASSPRDSNLGEQYF. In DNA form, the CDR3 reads TGTGCCAGCAGCCCACGGGACAGCAACCTGGGGGAGCAGTACTTC. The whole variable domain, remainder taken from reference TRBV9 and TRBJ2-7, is DSGVTQTPKHLITATGQRVTLRCSPRSGDLSVYWYQQSLDQGLQFLIQYYNGEERAKGNILERFSAQQFPDLHSELNLSSLELGDSALYFCASSPRDSNLGEQYFGPGTRLTVT.

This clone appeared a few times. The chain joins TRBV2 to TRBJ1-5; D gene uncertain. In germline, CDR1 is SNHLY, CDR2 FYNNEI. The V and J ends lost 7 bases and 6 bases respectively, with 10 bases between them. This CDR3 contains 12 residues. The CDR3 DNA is TGTGCCAGCAAACGAGGTTCTCAGCCCCAGCATTTT. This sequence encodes CASKRGSQPQHF.

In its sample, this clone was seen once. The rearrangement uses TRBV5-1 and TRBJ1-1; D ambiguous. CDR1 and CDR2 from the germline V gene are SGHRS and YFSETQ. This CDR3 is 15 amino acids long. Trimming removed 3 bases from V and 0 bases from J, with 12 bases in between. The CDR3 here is CASSSKSSMNTEAFF. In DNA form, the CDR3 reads TGCGCCAGCAGCTCAAAAAGTAGCATGAACACTGAAGCTTTCTTT.

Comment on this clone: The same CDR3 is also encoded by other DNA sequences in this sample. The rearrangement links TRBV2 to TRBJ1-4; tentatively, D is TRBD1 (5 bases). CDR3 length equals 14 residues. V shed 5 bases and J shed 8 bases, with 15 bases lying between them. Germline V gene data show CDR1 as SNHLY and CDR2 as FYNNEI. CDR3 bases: TGTGCCAGCAGTCCGGGAGGGGCGGGCGAAAAACTGTTTTTT. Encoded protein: CASSPGGAGEKLFF.

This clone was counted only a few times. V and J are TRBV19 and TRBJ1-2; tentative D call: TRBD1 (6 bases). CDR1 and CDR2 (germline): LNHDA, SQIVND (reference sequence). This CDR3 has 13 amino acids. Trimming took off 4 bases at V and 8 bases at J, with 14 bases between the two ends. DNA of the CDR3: TGTGCCAGTAGTACCGGGACACAAGGGGGCTACACCTTC. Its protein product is CASSTGTQGGYTF.

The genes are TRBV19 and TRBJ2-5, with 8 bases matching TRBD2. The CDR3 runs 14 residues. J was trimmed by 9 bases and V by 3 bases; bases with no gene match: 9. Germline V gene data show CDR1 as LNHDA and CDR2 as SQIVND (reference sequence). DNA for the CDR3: TGTGCCAGTAGTATCGGGAGGGGCGGGGGGCCCCAGTACTTC. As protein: CASSIGRGGGPQYF.

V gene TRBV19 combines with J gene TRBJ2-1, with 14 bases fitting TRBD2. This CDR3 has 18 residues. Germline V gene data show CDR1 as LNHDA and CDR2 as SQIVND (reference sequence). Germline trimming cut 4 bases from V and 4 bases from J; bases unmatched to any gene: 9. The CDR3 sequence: CASSTWGTSGGPYNEQFF. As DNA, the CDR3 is TGTGCCAGTAGTACCTGGGGGACTAGCGGGGGACCTTACAATGAGCAGTTCTTC.

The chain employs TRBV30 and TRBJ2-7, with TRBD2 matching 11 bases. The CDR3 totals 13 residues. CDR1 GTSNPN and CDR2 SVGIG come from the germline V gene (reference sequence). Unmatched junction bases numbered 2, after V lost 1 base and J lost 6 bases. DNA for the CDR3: TGTGCCTGGAGTGGACTAGCGGGGTTCGAGCAGTACTTC. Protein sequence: CAWSGLAGFEQYF. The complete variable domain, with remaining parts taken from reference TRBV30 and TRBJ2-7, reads SQTIHQWPATLVQPVGSPLSLECTVEGTSNPNLYWYRQAAGRGLQLLFYSVGIGQISSEVPQNLSASRPQDRQFILSSKKLLLSDSGFYLCAWSGLAGFEQYFGPGTRLTVT.

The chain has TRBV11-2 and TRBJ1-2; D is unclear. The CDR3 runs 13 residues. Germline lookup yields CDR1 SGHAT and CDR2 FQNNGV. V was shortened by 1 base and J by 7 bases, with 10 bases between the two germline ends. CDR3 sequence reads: CASSLGPRRGYTF. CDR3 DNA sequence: TGTGCCAGCAGCTTAGGTCCCAGGCGTGGCTACACCTTC.

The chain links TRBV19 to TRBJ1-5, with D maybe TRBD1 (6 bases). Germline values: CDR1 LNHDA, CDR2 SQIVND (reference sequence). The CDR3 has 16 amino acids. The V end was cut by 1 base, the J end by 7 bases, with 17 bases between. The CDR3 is CASSIVGAGVGQPQHF. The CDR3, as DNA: TGTGCCAGTAGTATAGTAGGGGCAGGGGTAGGACAGCCCCAGCATTTT.

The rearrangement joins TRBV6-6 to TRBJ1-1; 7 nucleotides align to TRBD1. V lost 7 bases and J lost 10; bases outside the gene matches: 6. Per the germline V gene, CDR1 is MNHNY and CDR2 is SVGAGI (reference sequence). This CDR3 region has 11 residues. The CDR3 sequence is CASKAQGRAFF. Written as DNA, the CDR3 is TGTGCCAGCAAGGCACAGGGGAGAGCTTTCTTT.

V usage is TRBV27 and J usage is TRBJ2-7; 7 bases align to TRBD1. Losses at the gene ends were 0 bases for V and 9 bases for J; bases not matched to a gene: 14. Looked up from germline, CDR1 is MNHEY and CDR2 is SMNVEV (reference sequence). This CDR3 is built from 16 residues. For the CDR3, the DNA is TGTGCCAGCAGTTTATCCCCCGGACAGGCCCGCGGCGGGCAGTACTTC. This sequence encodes CASSLSPGQARGGQYF.

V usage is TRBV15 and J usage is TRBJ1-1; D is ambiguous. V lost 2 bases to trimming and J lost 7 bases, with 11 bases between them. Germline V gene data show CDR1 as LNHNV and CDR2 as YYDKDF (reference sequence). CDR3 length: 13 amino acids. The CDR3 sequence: CATSRQNIYEAFF. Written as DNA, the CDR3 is TGTGCCACCAGCAGACAAAACATATATGAAGCTTTCTTT.

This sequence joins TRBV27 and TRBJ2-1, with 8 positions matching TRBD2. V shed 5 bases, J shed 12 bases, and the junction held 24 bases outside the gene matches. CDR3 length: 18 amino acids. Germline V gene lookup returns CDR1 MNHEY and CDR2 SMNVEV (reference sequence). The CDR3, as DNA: TGTGCCAGCAGTCAAATCCTTTCCGGGGGGGCCTTCCCCTATGGGCAGTTCTTC. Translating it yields CASSQILSGGAFPYGQFF.

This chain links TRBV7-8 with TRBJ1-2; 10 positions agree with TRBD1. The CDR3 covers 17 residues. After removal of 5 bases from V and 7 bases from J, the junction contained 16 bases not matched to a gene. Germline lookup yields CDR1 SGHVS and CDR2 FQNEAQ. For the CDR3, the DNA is TGTGCCAGCAGCAACCGGGACAGGGGTCAAGGCTTGCGTGGCTACACCTTC. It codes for CASSNRDRGQGLRGYTF.

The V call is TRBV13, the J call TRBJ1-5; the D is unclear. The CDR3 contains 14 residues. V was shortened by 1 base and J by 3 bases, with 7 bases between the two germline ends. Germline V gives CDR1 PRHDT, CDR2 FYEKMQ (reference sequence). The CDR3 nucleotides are TGTGCCAGCAGCTTAGTGAGGCCCAATCAGCCCCAGCATTTT. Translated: CASSLVRPNQPQHF. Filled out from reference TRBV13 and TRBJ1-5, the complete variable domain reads AAGVIQSPRHLIKEKRETATLKCYPIPRHDTVYWYQQGPGQDPQFLISFYEKMQSDKGSIPDRFSAQQFSDYHSELNMSSLELGDSALYFCASSLVRPNQPQHFGDGTRLSIL.

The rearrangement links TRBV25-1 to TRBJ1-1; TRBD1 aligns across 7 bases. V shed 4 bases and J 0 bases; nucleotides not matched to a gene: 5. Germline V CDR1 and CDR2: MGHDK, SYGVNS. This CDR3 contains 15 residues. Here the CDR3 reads CASSGGQTMNTEAFF. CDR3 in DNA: TGTGCCAGCAGTGGGGGACAGACGATGAACACTGAAGCTTTCTTT.

The CDR3 DNA is TGTGCCAGCAGCAACAACTCAGGGTCTGGGTACTTC. This translates into CASSNNSGSGYF. This rearrangement joins TRBV7-8 to TRBJ2-5; TRBD1 is a possible D gene (5 bases). CDR3 length: 12 residues. With 5 bases removed from V and 13 bases from J, the gap between germline ends came to 17 bases. CDR1 and CDR2 (germline): SGHVS, FQNEAQ.

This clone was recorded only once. As DNA, the CDR3 is TGCGCCAGCAGCCACCCCCCACGGTCCGGGGCCAACGTCCTGACTTTC. This gives the protein CASSHPPRSGANVLTF. The chain carries TRBV5-1 and TRBJ2-6; D gene unclear. Between the trimmed V and J ends, which lost 4 bases and 4 bases, there was a span of 15 bases. The CDR3 has 16 residues. Per germline, CDR1 SGHRS and CDR2 YFSETQ. Full variable domain (outside the CDR3, taken from reference TRBV5-1 and TRBJ2-6): KAGVTQTPRYLIKTRGQQVTLSCSPISGHRSVSWYQQTPGQGLQFLFEYFSETQRNKGNFPGRFSGRQFSNSRSEMNVSTLELGDSALYLCASSHPPRSGANVLTFGAGSRLTVL.

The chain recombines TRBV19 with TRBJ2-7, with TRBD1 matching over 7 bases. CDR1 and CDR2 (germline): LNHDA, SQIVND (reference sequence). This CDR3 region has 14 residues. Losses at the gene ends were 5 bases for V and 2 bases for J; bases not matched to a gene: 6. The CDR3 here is CASSPGQITYEQYF. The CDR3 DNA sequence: TGTGCCAGTAGTCCGGGACAGATTACCTACGAGCAGTACTTC.

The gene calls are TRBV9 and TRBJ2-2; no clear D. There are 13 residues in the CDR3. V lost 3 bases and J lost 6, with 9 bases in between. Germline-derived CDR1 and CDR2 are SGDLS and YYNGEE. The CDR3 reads CASSGALSGELFF. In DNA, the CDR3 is TGTGCCAGCAGCGGGGCACTTTCCGGGGAGCTGTTTTTT.

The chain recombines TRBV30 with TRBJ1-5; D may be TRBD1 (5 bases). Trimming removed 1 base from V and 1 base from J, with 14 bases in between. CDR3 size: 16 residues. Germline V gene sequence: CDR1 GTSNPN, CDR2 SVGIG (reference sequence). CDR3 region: CAWSGSGGSSNQPQHF. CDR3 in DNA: TGTGCCTGGAGTGGCAGCGGGGGTTCGAGCAATCAGCCCCAGCATTTT. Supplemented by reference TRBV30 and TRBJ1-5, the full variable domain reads SQTIHQWPATLVQPVGSPLSLECTVEGTSNPNLYWYRQAAGRGLQLLFYSVGIGQISSEVPQNLSASRPQDRQFILSSKKLLLSDSGFYLCAWSGSGGSSNQPQHFGDGTRLSIL.

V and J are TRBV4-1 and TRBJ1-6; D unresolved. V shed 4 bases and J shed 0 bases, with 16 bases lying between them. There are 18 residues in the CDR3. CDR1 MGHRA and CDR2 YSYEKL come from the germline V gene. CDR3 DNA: TGCGCCAGCAGCCTCGGGGAGGGAAGCCGCTCCTATAATTCACCCCTCCACTTT. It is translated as CASSLGEGSRSYNSPLHF.

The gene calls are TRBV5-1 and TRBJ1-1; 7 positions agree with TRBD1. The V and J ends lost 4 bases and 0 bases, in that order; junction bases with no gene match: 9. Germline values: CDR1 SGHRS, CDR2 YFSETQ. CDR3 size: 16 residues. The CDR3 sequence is CASSPGWTGMNTEAFF. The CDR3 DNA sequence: TGCGCCAGCAGCCCAGGGTGGACAGGAATGAACACTGAAGCTTTCTTT. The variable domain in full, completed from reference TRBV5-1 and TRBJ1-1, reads KAGVTQTPRYLIKTRGQQVTLSCSPISGHRSVSWYQQTPGQGLQFLFEYFSETQRNKGNFPGRFSGRQFSNSRSEMNVSTLELGDSALYLCASSPGWTGMNTEAFFGQGTRLTVV.

CDR3 in DNA: TGTGCCAGCAGCTTAGATGCCTCCCCACGAGGTGAGCCCCAGCATTTT. Translation: CASSLDASPRGEPQHF. The V call is TRBV7-2, the J call TRBJ1-5; D ambiguous. Germline lookup yields CDR1 SGHTA and CDR2 FQGNSA. V was trimmed by 1 base and J by 8 bases, leaving 18 bases between them. The CDR3 has 16 amino acids.

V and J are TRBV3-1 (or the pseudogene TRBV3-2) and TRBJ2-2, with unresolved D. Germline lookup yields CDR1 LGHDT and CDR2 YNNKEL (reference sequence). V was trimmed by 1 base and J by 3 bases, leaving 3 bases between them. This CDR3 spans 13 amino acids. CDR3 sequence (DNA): TGTGCCAGCAGCCAAGGAGACACCGGGGAGCTGTTTTTT. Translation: CASSQGDTGELFF.